Described below is a single T cell receptor (beta chain) sequence and its context. Its antigen is currently unknown. The CDR3 sequence is 16 residues long. CDR1 LGHNA and CDR2 YSLEER come from the germline V gene. J lost 7 bases, V lost 4 bases, and 12 bases had no gene match. The data originate from a study of T cell responses to AZD1222 COVID-19 vaccine. Study findings and constraints: Repertoire collection took place solely once the T cell response had peaked. The study identified only six AZD1222 recipients as seropositive at baseline. As reported, nearly half of all spike-specific TCRs target variant regions that are unmutated.

Clones were read by immunoSEQ multiplex PCR, and TCRdb kept only the in-frame ones, dropping some. The table has some 200,000 clones, about 92% seen once. The rearrangement links TRBV4-3 to TRBJ2-7, with 11 bases that match TRBD2. The TCR was taken from an adult who received the MenACWY meningococcal vaccine as a control. The sequenced sample was peripheral blood, obtained 28 days after the second dose of the MenACWY control vaccine. CDR3 in amino acids: CASSLGTSGTPREQYF. CDR3 DNA: TGCGCCAGCAGCCTGGGGACTAGCGGAACTCCACGGGAGCAGTACTTC.